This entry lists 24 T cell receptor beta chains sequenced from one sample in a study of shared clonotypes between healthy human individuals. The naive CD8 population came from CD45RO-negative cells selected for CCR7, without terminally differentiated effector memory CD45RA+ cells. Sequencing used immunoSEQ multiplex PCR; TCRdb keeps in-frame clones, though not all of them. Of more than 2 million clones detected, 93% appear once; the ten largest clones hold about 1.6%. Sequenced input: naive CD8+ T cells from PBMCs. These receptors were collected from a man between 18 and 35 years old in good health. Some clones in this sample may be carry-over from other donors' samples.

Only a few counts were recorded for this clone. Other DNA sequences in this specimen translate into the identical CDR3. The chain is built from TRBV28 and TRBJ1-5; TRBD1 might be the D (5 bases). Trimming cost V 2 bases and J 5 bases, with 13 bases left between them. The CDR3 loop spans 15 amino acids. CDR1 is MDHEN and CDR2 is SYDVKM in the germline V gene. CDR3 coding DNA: TGTGCCAGCAGTTTAAGGGGAGGAGAGGATCAGCCCCAGCATTTT. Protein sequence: CASSLRGGEDQPQHF.

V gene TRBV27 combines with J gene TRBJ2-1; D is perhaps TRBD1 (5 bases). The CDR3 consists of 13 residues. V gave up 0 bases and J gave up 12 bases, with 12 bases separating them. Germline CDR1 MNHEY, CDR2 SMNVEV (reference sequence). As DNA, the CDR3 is TGTGCCAGCAGTTTATCGTTGGGAAGGGGGCAGTTCTTC. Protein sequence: CASSLSLGRGQFF.

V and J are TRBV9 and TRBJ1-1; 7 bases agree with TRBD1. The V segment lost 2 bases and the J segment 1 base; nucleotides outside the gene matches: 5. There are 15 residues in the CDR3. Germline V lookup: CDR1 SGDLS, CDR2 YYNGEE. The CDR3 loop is CASSVRDSENTEAFF. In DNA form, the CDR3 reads TGTGCCAGCAGCGTCCGGGACAGCGAGAACACTGAAGCTTTCTTT.

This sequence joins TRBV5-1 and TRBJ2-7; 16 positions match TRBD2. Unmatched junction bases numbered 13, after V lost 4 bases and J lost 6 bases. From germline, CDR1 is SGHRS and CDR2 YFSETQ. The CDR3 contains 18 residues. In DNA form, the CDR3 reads TGCGCCAGCAGCCTAAAGGGACTAGCGGGAGGGCCGGTCGGCGAGCAGTACTTC. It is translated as CASSLKGLAGGPVGEQYF.

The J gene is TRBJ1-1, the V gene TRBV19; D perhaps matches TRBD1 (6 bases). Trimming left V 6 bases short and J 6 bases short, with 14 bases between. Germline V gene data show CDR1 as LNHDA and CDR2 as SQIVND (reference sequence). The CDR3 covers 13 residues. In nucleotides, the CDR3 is TGTGCCAGTAGGACCAGGGGAGGCCCTGAAGCTTTCTTT. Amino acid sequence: CASRTRGGPEAFF.

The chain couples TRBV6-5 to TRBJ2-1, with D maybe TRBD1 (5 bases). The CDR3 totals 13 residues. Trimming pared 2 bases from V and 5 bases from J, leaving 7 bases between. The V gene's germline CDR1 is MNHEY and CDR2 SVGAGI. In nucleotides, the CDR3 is TGTGCCAGCAGTTACGACAGAGACAATGAGCAGTTCTTC. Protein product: CASSYDRDNEQFF.

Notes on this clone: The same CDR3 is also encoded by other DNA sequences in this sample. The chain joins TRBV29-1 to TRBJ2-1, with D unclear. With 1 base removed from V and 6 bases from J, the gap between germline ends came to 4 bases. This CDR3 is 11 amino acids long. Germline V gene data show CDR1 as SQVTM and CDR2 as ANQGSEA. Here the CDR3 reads CSVEVGNEQFF. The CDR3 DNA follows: TGCAGCGTTGAAGTAGGCAATGAGCAGTTCTTC.

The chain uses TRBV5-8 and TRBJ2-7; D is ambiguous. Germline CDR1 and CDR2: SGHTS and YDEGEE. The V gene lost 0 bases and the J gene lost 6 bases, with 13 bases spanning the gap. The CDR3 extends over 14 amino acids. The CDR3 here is CASSLVLGISEQYF. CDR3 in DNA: TGTGCCAGCAGCTTGGTTCTGGGGATCAGCGAGCAGTACTTC.

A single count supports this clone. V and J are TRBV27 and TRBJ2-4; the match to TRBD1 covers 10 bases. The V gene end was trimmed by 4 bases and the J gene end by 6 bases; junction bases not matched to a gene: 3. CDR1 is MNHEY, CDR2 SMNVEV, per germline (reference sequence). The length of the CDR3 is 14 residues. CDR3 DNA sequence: TGTGCCAGCAGTTATGGACAGGGGGTAAACATTCAGTACTTC. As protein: CASSYGQGVNIQYF.

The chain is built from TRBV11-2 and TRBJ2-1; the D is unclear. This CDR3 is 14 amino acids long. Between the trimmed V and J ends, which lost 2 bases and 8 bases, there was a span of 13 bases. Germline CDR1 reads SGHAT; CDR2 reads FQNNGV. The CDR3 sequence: CASSLSYGIDEQFF. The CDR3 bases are TGTGCCAGCAGCTTATCGTATGGGATCGATGAGCAGTTCTTC.

The CDR3 coding sequence is TGTGCCAGCAGCTGGCCGGGACTAGCGACAGATACGCAGTATTTT. This translates into CASSWPGLATDTQYF. The chain uses TRBV7-8 and TRBJ2-3; 10 bases are a match to TRBD2. Germline V CDR1 and CDR2: SGHVS, FQNEAQ. With 4 bases clipped from V and 3 bases from J, the junction kept 4 bases outside the gene matches. The CDR3 is 15 amino acids.

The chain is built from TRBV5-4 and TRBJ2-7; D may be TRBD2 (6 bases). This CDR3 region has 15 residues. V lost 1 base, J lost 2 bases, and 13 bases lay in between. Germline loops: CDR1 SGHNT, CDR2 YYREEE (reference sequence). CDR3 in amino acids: CASSLLPGETYEQYF. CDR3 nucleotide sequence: TGTGCCAGCAGCTTGTTACCGGGGGAAACCTACGAGCAGTACTTC.

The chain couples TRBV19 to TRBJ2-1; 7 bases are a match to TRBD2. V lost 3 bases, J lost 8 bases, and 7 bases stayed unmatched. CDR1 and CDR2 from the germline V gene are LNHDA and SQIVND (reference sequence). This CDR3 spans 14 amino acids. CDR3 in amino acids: CASSIRREQYEQFF. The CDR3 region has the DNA TGTGCCAGTAGTATCCGGCGGGAGCAGTATGAGCAGTTCTTC. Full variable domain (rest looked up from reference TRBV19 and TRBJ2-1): DGGITQSPKYLFRKEGQNVTLSCEQNLNHDAMYWYRQDPGQGLRLIYYSQIVNDFQKGDIAEGYSVSREKKESFPLTVTSAQKNPTAFYLCASSIRREQYEQFFGPGTRLTVL.

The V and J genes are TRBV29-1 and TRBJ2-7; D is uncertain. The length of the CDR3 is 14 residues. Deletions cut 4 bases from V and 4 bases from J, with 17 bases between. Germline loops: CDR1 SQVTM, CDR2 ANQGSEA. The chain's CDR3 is CSVVPPGLIYEQYF. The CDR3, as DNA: TGCAGCGTTGTCCCCCCGGGTCTCATTTACGAGCAGTACTTC.

Here the CDR3 DNA reads TGTGCCAGCAGTCTCAGCGGGTCGAACTCCTACAATGAGCAGTTCTTC. It is translated as CASSLSGSNSYNEQFF. The chain is built from TRBV27 and TRBJ2-1; TRBD2 is a possible D gene (6 bases). V was trimmed by 5 bases and J by 0 bases, leaving 14 bases between them. Germline assignment: CDR1 MNHEY and CDR2 SMNVEV (reference sequence). This CDR3 has 16 amino acids.

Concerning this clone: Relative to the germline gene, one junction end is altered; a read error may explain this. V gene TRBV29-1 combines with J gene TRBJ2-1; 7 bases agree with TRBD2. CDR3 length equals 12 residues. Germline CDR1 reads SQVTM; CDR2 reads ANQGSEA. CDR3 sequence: CSGELAPSEQFF. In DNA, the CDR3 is TGCAGCGGTGAACTAGCGCCAAGCGAGCAGTTCTTC.

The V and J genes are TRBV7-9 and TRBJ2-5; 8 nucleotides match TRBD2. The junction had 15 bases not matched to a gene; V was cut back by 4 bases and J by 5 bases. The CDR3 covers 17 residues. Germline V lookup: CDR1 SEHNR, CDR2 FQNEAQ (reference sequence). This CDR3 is CASSSKDFRPGGETQYF. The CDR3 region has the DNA TGTGCCAGCAGCTCAAAAGACTTTCGGCCGGGAGGGGAGACCCAGTACTTC.

CDR3 DNA: TGTGCCAGCAGCAGAAATCACCAGCCCTTC. Its translation: CASSRNHQPF. The gene calls are TRBV12-1 and TRBJ2-7. TRBV12-1 represents a pseudogene. This CDR3 comprises 10 residues.

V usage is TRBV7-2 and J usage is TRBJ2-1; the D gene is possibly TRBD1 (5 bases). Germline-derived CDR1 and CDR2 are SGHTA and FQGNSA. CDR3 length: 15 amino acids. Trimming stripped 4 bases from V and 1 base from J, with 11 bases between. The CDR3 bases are TGTGCCAGCAGCTCCCCAGGGTATTCCTACAATGAGCAGTTCTTC. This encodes CASSSPGYSYNEQFF.

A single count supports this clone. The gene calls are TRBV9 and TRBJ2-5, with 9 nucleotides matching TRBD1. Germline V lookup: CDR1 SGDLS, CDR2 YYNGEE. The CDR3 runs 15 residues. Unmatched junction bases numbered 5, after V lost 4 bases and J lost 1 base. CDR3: CASSSGGQGQETQYF. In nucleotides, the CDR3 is TGTGCCAGCAGCTCAGGGGGACAGGGCCAAGAGACCCAGTACTTC.

The CDR3 loop reads CASSPSPYSLPGELFF. CDR3 in DNA: TGTGCCAGCAGCCCCTCCCCCTATAGTTTGCCCGGGGAGCTGTTTTTT. This chain connects TRBV7-3 to TRBJ2-2; D gene unclear. In germline, CDR1 is SGHTA, CDR2 FQGTGA. The CDR3 has 16 amino acids. The ends were cut back, 5 bases at V and 6 bases at J, with 19 bases in the middle. Complete variable domain (other parts from reference TRBV7-3 and TRBJ2-2): GAGVSQTPSNKVTEKGKYVELRCDPISGHTALYWYRQSLGQGPEFLIYFQGTGAADDSGLPNDRFFAVRPEGSVSTLKIQRTERGDSAVYLCASSPSPYSLPGELFFGEGSRLTVL.

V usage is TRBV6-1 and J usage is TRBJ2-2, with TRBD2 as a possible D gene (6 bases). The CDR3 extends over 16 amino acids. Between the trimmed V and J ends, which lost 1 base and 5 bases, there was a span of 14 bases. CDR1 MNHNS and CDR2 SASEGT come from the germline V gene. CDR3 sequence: CASSEGWEVWTGELFF. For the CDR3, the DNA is TGTGCCAGCAGTGAAGGATGGGAGGTATGGACCGGGGAGCTGTTTTTT.

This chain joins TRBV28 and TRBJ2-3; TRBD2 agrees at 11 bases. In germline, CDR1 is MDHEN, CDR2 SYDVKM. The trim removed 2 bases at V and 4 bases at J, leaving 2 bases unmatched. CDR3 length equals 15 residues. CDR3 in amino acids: CASSLLAGGADTQYF. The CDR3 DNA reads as TGTGCCAGCAGTTTACTAGCGGGAGGTGCAGATACGCAGTATTTT.

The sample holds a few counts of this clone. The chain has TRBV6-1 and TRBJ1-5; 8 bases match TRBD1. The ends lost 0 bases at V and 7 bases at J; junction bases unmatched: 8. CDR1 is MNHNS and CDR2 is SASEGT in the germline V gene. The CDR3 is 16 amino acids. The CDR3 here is CASSEATGQGRQPQHF. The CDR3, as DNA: TGTGCCAGCAGTGAAGCCACAGGACAGGGCAGGCAGCCCCAGCATTTT.